Below, 21 T cell receptor beta chains from the same sample are listed, as sequenced in a study of radiotherapy plus CTLA-4 blockade in lung cancer. The table came from immunoSEQ multiplex PCR; TCRdb's copy has only in-frame clones and leaves some out. The data contain 65,000 to 85,000 clones, over 65% of them singletons. The source material was peripheral blood, sampled from a patient treated with radiotherapy plus ipilimumab. These receptor sequences come from a human donor with non-small cell lung cancer whose response to radiotherapy plus ipilimumab could not be evaluated.

The chain combines TRBV11-2 with TRBJ1-2, with unresolved D. Germline V gives CDR1 SGHAT, CDR2 FQNNGV. The CDR3 covers 12 residues. V shed 5 bases and J shed 3 bases, with 7 bases lying between them. The CDR3 DNA reads TGTGCCAGCAGCCCAACAGACTATGGCTACACCTTC. As protein: CASSPTDYGYTF.

The chain is built from TRBV6-1 and TRBJ2-7; D is perhaps TRBD2 (5 bases). V lost 7 bases to trimming and J lost 2 bases, with 12 bases between them. The CDR3 is 13 residues long. Germline CDR1 and CDR2: MNHNS and SASEGT. CDR3 DNA: TGTGCCAGCACCCACACTAGAACCTACGAGCAGTACTTC. It codes for CASTHTRTYEQYF.

This clone was seen a few times. The chain has TRBV4-1 and TRBJ2-1, with a weak D call TRBD2 (6 bases). This CDR3 is 17 amino acids long. Looked up from germline, CDR1 is MGHRA and CDR2 is YSYEKL. Trimming stripped 5 bases from V and 0 bases from J, with 17 bases between. CDR3 DNA: TGCGCCAGCAGCTCTATACCCGGGGGAAGCTCCTACAATGAGCAGTTCTTC. The encoded protein is CASSSIPGGSSYNEQFF.

The V call is TRBV5-1, the J call TRBJ2-7, with D hard to call. The CDR3 spans 14 residues. Trimming removed 1 base at V and 4 bases at J, with 12 bases between. From germline, CDR1 is SGHRS and CDR2 YFSETQ. The CDR3 sequence is CASSLSGQVYEQYF. CDR3 nucleotide sequence: TGCGCCAGCAGCTTGAGTGGGCAGGTTTACGAGCAGTACTTC.

The V and J genes are TRBV18 and TRBJ2-5, with D possibly matching TRBD1 (6 bases). Gene TRBJ2-7 matches the end of the DNA better, so the J call may be wrong. The CDR3 runs 14 residues. Looked up from germline, CDR1 is KGHSH and CDR2 is LQKENI. This chain's CDR3 is CASSPPRGVYEQYF. The CDR3 nucleotides are TGTGCCAGCTCACCACCCAGGGGCGTCTACGAGCAGTACTTC.

V and J are TRBV27 and TRBJ1-2, with 8 bases lining up with TRBD1. This CDR3 spans 15 amino acids. CDR1 and CDR2 from the germline V gene are MNHEY and SMNVEV (reference sequence). V lost 4 bases to trimming and J lost 8 bases; unmatched junction nucleotides: 12. CDR3 DNA: TGTGCCAGCAGTTGGACAGGGTTCGGTTCGCGGGGCTACACCTTC. Amino acids: CASSWTGFGSRGYTF.

The chain combines TRBV2 with TRBJ2-2, with 7 bases identical to TRBD1. This CDR3 contains 14 residues. J gave up 8 bases and V 6 bases, and 9 bases lay outside the gene matches. Germline CDR1 SNHLY, CDR2 FYNNEI. The CDR3 reads CASRGDSLVGELFF. The CDR3 nucleotides read TGTGCCAGCAGGGGGGACAGCTTGGTGGGGGAGCTGTTTTTT.

This clone was counted only a few times. This chain links TRBV18 with TRBJ2-1; 7 nucleotides align to TRBD1. V was pared by 3 bases and J by 4 bases, with 3 bases of the junction left unmatched. Germline values: CDR1 KGHSH, CDR2 LQKENI. The CDR3 runs to 14 residues. Here the CDR3 DNA reads TGTGCCAGCTCACCGGAACAGGGGTACAATGAGCAGTTCTTC. This sequence encodes CASSPEQGYNEQFF.

This clone was recorded only once. The gene calls are TRBV5-1 and TRBJ2-3; 7 bases fit TRBD1. Trimming at V came to 3 bases and at J to 5 bases, leaving 12 bases not matched to a gene. The CDR3 spans 16 residues. CDR1 SGHRS and CDR2 YFSETQ come from the germline V gene. The CDR3 DNA follows: TGCGCCAGCAGCTCTACAGGGGTCGATGTAGGAGATACGCAGTATTTT. Translated, it gives CASSSTGVDVGDTQYF. The complete variable domain, with remaining parts taken from reference TRBV5-1 and TRBJ2-3, reads KAGVTQTPRYLIKTRGQQVTLSCSPISGHRSVSWYQQTPGQGLQFLFEYFSETQRNKGNFPGRFSGRQFSNSRSEMNVSTLELGDSALYLCASSSTGVDVGDTQYFGPGTRLTVL.

This clone was seen a single time. The J gene is TRBJ1-1, the V gene TRBV29-1; D possibly corresponds to TRBD1 (6 bases). Between the trimmed V and J ends, which lost 7 bases and 4 bases, there was a span of 13 bases. The germline V gene encodes CDR1 SQVTM and CDR2 ANQGSEA. The CDR3 is 12 residues long. The CDR3 nucleotides read TGCAGCGCCGGACAGTATTTCACTGAAGCTTTCTTT. Translation gives CSAGQYFTEAFF.

The chain carries TRBV4-2 and TRBJ2-7, with 7 bases identical to TRBD1. This CDR3 region has 15 residues. After removal of 3 bases from V and 3 bases from J, the junction contained 8 bases not matched to a gene. CDR1 and CDR2 from the germline V gene are LGHNA and YNFKEQ. The CDR3 sequence: CASSQAEGGGYEQYF. The CDR3 nucleotides are TGTGCCAGCAGCCAGGCCGAAGGGGGCGGCTACGAGCAGTACTTC.

The genes are TRBV19 and TRBJ2-3; 7 bases fit TRBD1. The CDR3 runs to 15 residues. Trimming removed 5 bases from V and 3 bases from J; junction bases left unmatched: 8. Looked up from germline, CDR1 is LNHDA and CDR2 is SQIVND (reference sequence). CDR3 loop: CASSSGTVGTDTQYF. CDR3 sequence (DNA): TGTGCCAGTAGTTCCGGGACAGTCGGTACAGATACGCAGTATTTT.

The CDR3 nucleotides are TGCGCCAGCAGCCAACCCAGACAGGGACCGAATCAGCCCCAGCATTTT. This translates into CASSQPRQGPNQPQHF. The chain uses TRBV4-1 and TRBJ1-5; 7 bases fit TRBD1. With V trimmed by 2 bases and J by 4 bases, 8 bases remained unmatched. The CDR3 is made up of 16 amino acids. CDR1 is MGHRA, CDR2 YSYEKL, per germline.

The rearrangement uses TRBV5-1 and TRBJ1-1; 9 bases match TRBD1. J lost 2 bases, V lost 2 bases, and 13 bases had no gene match. This CDR3 region has 18 residues. The V gene's germline CDR1 is SGHRS and CDR2 YFSETQ. CDR3 sequence (DNA): TGCGCCAGCAGCTTACAACCCCAAACAGGGGGCCTCAACACTGAAGCTTTCTTT. This translates into CASSLQPQTGGLNTEAFF.

The chain couples TRBV2 to TRBJ2-3; TRBD2 agrees at 7 bases. This CDR3 region has 17 residues. Germline V gene lookup returns CDR1 SNHLY and CDR2 FYNNEI. With V trimmed by 2 bases and J by 2 bases, 10 bases remained unmatched. CDR3 DNA: TGTGCCAGCAGTGAAAGGCCTAGCGGAACACCCACAGATACGCAGTATTTT. It codes for CASSERPSGTPTDTQYF.

This clone is categorized as medium-sized. The CDR3 is CASRPTLRDNSYEQYF. CDR3 in DNA: TGTGCCAGCAGGCCGACACTCCGGGACAATTCCTACGAGCAGTACTTC. The gene calls are TRBV27 and TRBJ2-7, with D possibly TRBD1 on 6 matching bases. The CDR3 totals 16 residues. Trimming took 6 bases from V and 1 from J, leaving 19 bases between them. Germline loops: CDR1 MNHEY, CDR2 SMNVEV (reference sequence).

V usage is TRBV7-6 and J usage is TRBJ2-1; 8 bases align to TRBD1. The CDR3 contains 15 residues. The junction had 9 bases not matched to a gene; V was cut back by 4 bases and J by 7 bases. Per the germline V gene, CDR1 is SGHVS and CDR2 is FNYEAQ. CDR3 sequence reads: CASSSPRTGKNEQFF. The DNA for the CDR3 is TGTGCCAGCAGCTCCCCGAGGACAGGGAAGAATGAGCAGTTCTTC.

The rearrangement uses TRBV9 and TRBJ1-2; no clear D gene. The CDR3 length is 11 residues. Germline V gives CDR1 SGDLS, CDR2 YYNGEE. The V end was cut by 3 bases, the J end by 7 bases, with 7 bases between. The CDR3 is CASSAPRGYTF. The CDR3, as DNA: TGTGCCAGCAGCGCCCCCCGTGGCTACACCTTC.

The CDR3 loop is CASSLGGLRGYTF. The CDR3 nucleotides are TGCGCCAGCAGCTTGGGAGGGCTTAGGGGCTACACCTTC. The V call is TRBV5-1, the J call TRBJ1-2, with no clear D. The CDR3 covers 13 residues. CDR1 and CDR2 (germline): SGHRS, YFSETQ. The V end lost 0 bases, the J end lost 8 bases, and 11 bases lay between the germline ends.

The chain is built from TRBV25-1 and TRBJ1-2, with 8 bases lining up with TRBD1. The CDR3 length is 15 residues. V lost 4 bases and J lost 2; bases outside the gene matches: 6. Germline CDR1 and CDR2: MGHDK and SYGVNS. The DNA for the CDR3 is TGTGCCAGCAGTGGTTTTCGGACAGGGAACTATGGCTACACCTTC. This translates into CASSGFRTGNYGYTF.

The CDR3 nucleotides are TGTGCCAGCAGCAGGGACAGCTCTGGAAACACCATATATTTT. The encoded protein is CASSRDSSGNTIYF. The rearrangement joins TRBV9 to TRBJ1-3; TRBD1 agrees at 7 bases. This CDR3 is built from 14 residues. Germline V gene sequence: CDR1 SGDLS, CDR2 YYNGEE. J lost 0 bases, V lost 4 bases, and 1 base had no gene match.